These T cell receptor beta chains were read from a single sample in a study of blood T cells in healthy people across ages. TCRdb used MiXCR to reprocess the 5' RACE reads, holding one entry per CDR3 protein. The sample yields around 400,000 distinct CDR3 sequences, roughly half seen once. Material for sequencing was blood. These receptors all come from a man in his 60s in good health. CDR3s include the opening cysteine and the closing phenylalanine or tryptophan. The order of the fields is D gene, CDR3 length, J gene, clone size, V gene, CDR3 protein, CDR3 DNA. A D gene is named only where the DNA matches it firmly. Size is omitted from some rows. Given values are once, few, many or a class for expanded clones.

TRBD1 15 TRBJ2-1 few TRBV7-2 CASSRDRISYNEQFF TGTGCCAGCAGCAGGGACAGAATCTCCTACAATGAGCAGTTCTTC
- 14 TRBJ2-3 many TRBV3-1 CASSPYRGADTQYF TGTGCCAGCAGCCCCTATAGGGGGGCAGATACGCAGTATTTT
TRBD1 14 TRBJ2-5 - TRBV7-2 CASSTKTGRETQYF TGTGCCAGCAGCACAAAGACAGGGCGGGAGACCCAGTACTTC
TRBD1 14 TRBJ2-7 - TRBV5-1 CASSLGTGDDEQYF TGCGCCAGCAGCTTGGGGACAGGGGACGACGAGCAGTACTTC
TRBD1 14 TRBJ1-2 - TRBV20-1 CSALLRQGNYGYTF TGCAGTGCTCTATTACGACAGGGAAACTATGGCTACACCTTC
- 15 TRBJ2-6 - TRBV7-9 CASSSARSGANVLTF TGTGCCAGCAGCTCCGCCCGCTCTGGGGCCAACGTCCTGACTTTC
TRBD2 14 TRBJ2-1 - TRBV28 CASSNPGRYNEQFF TGTGCCAGCAGTAACCCCGGGAGGTACAATGAGCAGTTCTTC
- 13 TRBJ1-2 - TRBV28 CASSFSGAGGYTF TGTGCCAGCAGTTTTTCAGGGGCAGGGGGCTACACCTTC
- 14 TRBJ2-1 - TRBV9 CASSAEQGFDEQFF TGTGCCAGCAGCGCTGAACAGGGTTTCGATGAGCAGTTCTTC
- 14 TRBJ1-1 - TRBV20-1 CSARDFRMNTEAFF TGCAGTGCTAGAGATTTCAGGATGAACACTGAAGCTTTCTTT
TRBD1 14 TRBJ2-7 - TRBV6-6 CASSYLQGAREQYF TGTGCCAGCAGTTACCTGCAGGGGGCAAGGGAGCAGTACTTC
- 17 TRBJ2-7 - TRBV4-1 CASSQEQGLGWGIEQYF TGCGCCAGCAGCCAAGAGCAAGGGCTTGGTTGGGGGATCGAGCAGTACTTC
- 16 TRBJ2-1 few TRBV5-1 CASSLAGTPRRNEQFF TGCGCCAGCAGCTTGGCCGGGACTCCCCGCCGGAATGAGCAGTTCTTC
- 16 TRBJ2-7 - TRBV7-2 CASSLESGASSYEQYF TGTGCCAGCAGCTTAGAGTCGGGGGCGAGCTCCTACGAGCAGTACTTC
- 13 TRBJ2-3 - TRBV20-1 CSASEGVADTQYF TGCAGTGCTAGCGAGGGAGTTGCAGATACGCAGTATTTT
- 14 TRBJ1-2 - TRBV5-1 CASSPISQFYGYTF TGCGCCAGCAGCCCTATTTCGCAGTTTTATGGCTACACCTTC
- 17 TRBJ2-1 many TRBV9 CASSPRAGGLSYNEQFF TGTGCCAGCAGCCCCCGGGCCGGGGGCCTTTCCTACAATGAGCAGTTCTTC
TRBD1 13 TRBJ2-7 many TRBV29-1 CSVDGQGGHEQYF TGCAGCGTTGACGGACAGGGGGGCCACGAGCAGTACTTC
TRBD1 15 TRBJ2-5 - TRBV28 CASSFSPGGWETQYF TGTGCCAGCAGTTTCTCGCCAGGGGGCTGGGAGACCCAGTACTTC
- 13 TRBJ1-2 few TRBV7-9 CASSLTPQGGYTF TGTGCCAGCAGCTTAACCCCACAGGGAGGATACACCTTC
- 14 TRBJ1-2 - TRBV10-3 CAISVQDGNYGYTF TGTGCCATCAGTGTCCAGGACGGAAACTATGGCTACACCTTC
- 13 TRBJ1-1 many TRBV2 CASSPGVRTEAFF TGTGCCAGCAGTCCCGGGGTGCGGACTGAAGCTTTCTTT
- 16 TRBJ2-1 - TRBV13 CASSLRVGDFYNEQFF TGTGCCAGCAGCTTACGTGTGGGGGATTTTTACAATGAGCAGTTCTTC
- 14 TRBJ2-7 few TRBV27 CAIRAGSPSYEQYF TGTGCCATCCGGGCCGGGTCCCCCTCCTACGAGCAGTACTTC
- 14 TRBJ1-1 - TRBV6-5 CASSPKKGNTEAFF TGTGCCAGCAGCCCTAAAAAGGGGAACACTGAAGCTTTCTTT
- 16 TRBJ2-7 - TRBV9 CASSVGVGGVSYEQYF TGTGCCAGCAGCGTAGGGGTCGGTGGGGTGAGCTACGAGCAGTACTTC
- 15 TRBJ1-5 - TRBV28 CASRLNAESWQPQHF TGTGCCAGCAGACTAAACGCTGAAAGCTGGCAGCCCCAGCATTTT
TRBD2 15 TRBJ2-3 many TRBV4-3 CASSQEGTSTDTQYF TGCGCCAGCAGCCAAGAGGGGACTAGTACAGATACGCAGTATTTT
- 13 TRBJ2-4 - TRBV6-5 CASSSHQKNIQYF TGTGCCAGCAGTTCACACCAGAAAAACATTCAGTACTTC
- 13 TRBJ2-3 - TRBV14 CASSQGAGDTQYF TGTGCCAGCAGCCAAGGGGCCGGGGATACGCAGTATTTT
- 16 TRBJ2-1 - TRBV20-1 CSARDSVGPTHNEQFF TGCAGTGCTAGAGATTCGGTCGGGCCAACTCACAATGAGCAGTTCTTC
- 15 TRBJ2-4 - TRBV6-1 CASSARGLSGNIQYF TGTGCCAGCAGTGCTAGGGGACTTTCGGGAAACATTCAGTACTTC
- 13 TRBJ1-2 - TRBV7-2 CASSRGLLDGYTF TGTGCCAGCAGCCGAGGTCTGCTTGATGGCTACACCTTC
- 10 TRBJ1-2 few TRBV29-1 CSTGRDGYTF TGCAGCACCGGTAGGGATGGCTACACCTTC
- 15 TRBJ2-3 - TRBV20-1 CSVVVGTGGSDTQYF TGCAGTGTCGTCGTGGGGACGGGGGGCTCAGATACGCAGTATTTT
- 15 TRBJ1-5 - TRBV6-2/TRBV6-3 CASRPDRLDNQPQHF TGTGCCAGCAGACCCGACAGGCTCGACAATCAGCCCCAGCATTTT
- 17 TRBJ2-3 - TRBV27 CASNQLVGGGLTDTQYF TGTGCCAGCAACCAGCTGGTAGGGGGAGGGCTAACAGATACGCAGTATTTT
- 15 TRBJ2-3 - TRBV7-2 CASSPRRERKDTQYF TGTGCCAGCAGCCCCCGGAGGGAGAGGAAAGATACGCAGTATTTT
- 20 TRBJ1-6 - TRBV4-2 CASSQLRGRGESSYNSPLHF TGTGCCAGCAGCCAATTGAGGGGACGGGGGGAGAGCTCCTATAATTCACCCCTCCACTTT
- 13 TRBJ2-1 - TRBV20-1 CSASDGSYNEQFF TGCAGTGCTAGTGACGGGTCCTACAATGAGCAGTTCTTC
- 14 TRBJ1-1 - TRBV7-2 CASSLARGGTEAFF TGTGCCAGCAGCTTAGCGCGAGGCGGCACTGAAGCTTTCTTT
TRBD2 16 TRBJ2-1 - TRBV7-3 CASSPNPPSGYNEQFF TGTGCCAGCAGCCCAAACCCGCCTAGCGGCTACAATGAGCAGTTCTTC
TRBD1 16 TRBJ1-6 - TRBV20-1 CSARELRQGASSPLHF TGCAGTGCTAGAGAGCTAAGACAGGGGGCTAGTTCACCCCTCCACTTT
TRBD1 16 TRBJ2-4 - TRBV18 CASSPRGQGGENIQYF TGTGCCAGCTCACCACGGGGACAGGGGGGCGAAAACATTCAGTACTTC
- 14 TRBJ2-7 few TRBV7-6 CASSLLTGPDEQYF TGTGCCAGCAGCTTACTTACAGGGCCGGACGAGCAGTACTTC
TRBD2 15 TRBJ2-1 many TRBV11-2 CASSPGLAGGVEQFF TGTGCCAGCAGCCCAGGACTAGCGGGAGGGGTTGAGCAGTTCTTC
- 12 TRBJ2-7 - TRBV28 CASSPPRGEQYF TGTGCCAGCAGCCCCCCGAGGGGCGAGCAGTACTTC
- 15 TRBJ1-2 - TRBV2 CASRVQGANNYGYTF TGTGCCAGCAGGGTGCAAGGGGCGAACAACTATGGCTACACCTTC
- 13 TRBJ2-4 many TRBV29-1 CSSYSGSGDIQYF TGCAGCTCCTACAGCGGTTCAGGGGACATTCAGTACTTC
- 13 TRBJ1-6 - TRBV6-5 CASSYSRDSPLHF TGTGCCAGCAGTTACTCGAGGGATTCACCCCTCCACTTT
TRBD1 15 TRBJ2-1 - TRBV6-2/TRBV6-3 CASSRRTGRSDEQFF TGTGCCAGCAGCCGTCGGACAGGGCGGAGTGATGAGCAGTTCTTC
TRBD1 16 TRBJ2-5 - TRBV24-1 CATSDRTGLDAETQYF TGTGCCACCAGTGACCGGACAGGGTTGGATGCAGAGACCCAGTACTTC
TRBD2 14 TRBJ2-3 many TRBV7-6 CASSRGTSADTQYF TGTGCCAGCAGCCGAGGGACTAGCGCAGATACGCAGTATTTT
TRBD1 14 TRBJ2-7 few TRBV27 CASSMWDSPYEQYF TGTGCCAGCAGTATGTGGGACAGCCCCTACGAGCAGTACTTC